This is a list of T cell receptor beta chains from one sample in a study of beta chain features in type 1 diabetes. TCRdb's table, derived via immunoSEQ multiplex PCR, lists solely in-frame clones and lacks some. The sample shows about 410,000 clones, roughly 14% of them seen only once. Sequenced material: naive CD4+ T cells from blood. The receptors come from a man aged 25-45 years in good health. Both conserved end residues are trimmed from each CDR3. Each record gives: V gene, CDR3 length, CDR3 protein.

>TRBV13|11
ASSLGTSLTQY
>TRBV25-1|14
ASSAAGPGAKNIQY
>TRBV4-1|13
ASSQPGRDNEKLF
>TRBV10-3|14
AINMGLAGVTDTQY
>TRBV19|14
ASSIDAAGVYNEQF
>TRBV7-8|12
ASSLTRGNYGYT
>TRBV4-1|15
ASSQGRTGGVNYGYT
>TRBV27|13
ASSLKLGVVYEQY
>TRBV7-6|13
ASSLAFGSTDTQY
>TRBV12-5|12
ASVRDISSYEQY
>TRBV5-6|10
ASSYEGGKLF
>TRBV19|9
ASIAQDTQY
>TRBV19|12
ASSIARGNQPQH
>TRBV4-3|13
ASSPGGAGTDTQY
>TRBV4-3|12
ASSQELAVDTQY
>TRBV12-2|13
ASRLVPGRNYGYT
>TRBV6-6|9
ASRMSDTQY
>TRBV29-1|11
SGGGLSNTEAF
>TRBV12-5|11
ASGLGRAETQY
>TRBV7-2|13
ASRLGSFSTDTQY
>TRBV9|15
ASSVGASGESYNEQF
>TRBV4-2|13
ASSRSLAGDNEQF
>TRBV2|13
ASSITRGDGNIQY
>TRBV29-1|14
SSNPRPGAGWNEQF
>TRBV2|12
ASIWTSGSQTQY
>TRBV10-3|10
AISESGDTQY
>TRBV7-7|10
ASSLLVSGAF
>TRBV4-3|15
ASSHQRTSGPTDTQY
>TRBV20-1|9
SARVQGLYT
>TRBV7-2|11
ASSLVARETQY
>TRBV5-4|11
ASSQDVEAEQY
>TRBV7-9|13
ASSFGTGFYNEQF
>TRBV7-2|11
ASSIPGQETQY
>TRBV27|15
ASSLSAVSGNSNEQF
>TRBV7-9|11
ASSTTGASGYT
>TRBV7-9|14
ASRRTSGSWEETQY
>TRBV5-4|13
ASSWGGVQGHEQF
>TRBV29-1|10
SASADRDLRT
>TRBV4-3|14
ASSQDTAGGQETQY
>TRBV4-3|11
ASSQRYLETQY
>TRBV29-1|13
SVGGTSGYTDTQY
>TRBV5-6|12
ASSLRLLGYEQY
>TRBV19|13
ASSIADRGYTEAF
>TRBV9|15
ASSVGGAGLTTGELF
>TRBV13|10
ASSVRQGGYT
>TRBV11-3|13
ASSPGSVHKNIQY
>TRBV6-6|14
ASARSSGSITDTQY
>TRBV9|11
ASSPFGANVLT
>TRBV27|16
ASSSSPSSGLGGETQY
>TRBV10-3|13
AISGGLAGRDTQY
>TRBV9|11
ASSVANGGEQY
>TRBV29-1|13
SVGGTSGPGDTQY
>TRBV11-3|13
ASSLEGGSGNEQF
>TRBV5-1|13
ASSLGGNSNQPQH
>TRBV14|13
ASSQAGGGATIQY
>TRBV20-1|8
SAAHHTQY
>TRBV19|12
ASSITRTTDTQY
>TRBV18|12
ASSPQSSRDTQY
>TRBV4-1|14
ASSPLWGVSNQPQH